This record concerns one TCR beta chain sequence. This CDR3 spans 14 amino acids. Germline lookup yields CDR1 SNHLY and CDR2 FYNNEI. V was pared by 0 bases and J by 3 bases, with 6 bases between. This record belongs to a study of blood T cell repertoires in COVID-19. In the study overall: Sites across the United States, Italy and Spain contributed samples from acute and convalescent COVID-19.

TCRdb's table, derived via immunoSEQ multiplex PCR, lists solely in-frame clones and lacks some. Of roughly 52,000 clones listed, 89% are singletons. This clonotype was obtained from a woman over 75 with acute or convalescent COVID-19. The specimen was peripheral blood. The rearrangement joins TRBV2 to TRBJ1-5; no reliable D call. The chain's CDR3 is CASSEALPNQPQHF. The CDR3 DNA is TGTGCCAGCAGTGAAGCTCTACCCAATCAGCCCCAGCATTTT.